This TCR beta chain emerged from a study of T cell responses to AZD1222 COVID-19 vaccine. Study findings and constraints: Increases in Spike-specific TCR breadth and depth were seen after two AZD1222 doses.

TCRdb's table, derived via immunoSEQ multiplex PCR, lists solely in-frame clones and lacks some. Of under 100,000 clones in the sample, approximately 89% were seen once. Of note for this clone: The antigen remains undetermined.

Sequenced here: peripheral blood, sampled 28 days after the second AZD1222 dose. This TCR came from an adult who received the AZD1222 COVID-19 vaccine.

CDR3 in DNA: TGTGCCAGCAGCTTAGCACATGGCGGGGAGCTGTTTTTT. Protein: CASSLAHGGELFF. V usage is TRBV11-3 and J usage is TRBJ2-2, with D unclear. Trimming pared 1 base from V and 7 bases from J, leaving 7 bases between. The germline V gene encodes CDR1 SGHNT and CDR2 YENEEA. The CDR3 loop spans 13 amino acids.